The 17 T cell receptor beta chains below come from one sample, sequenced in a study of T cell responses to AZD1222 COVID-19 vaccine. Only in-frame clones appear in the TCRdb table, and some are missing; sequencing was by immunoSEQ multiplex PCR. The repertoire includes under 120,000 clones, roughly nine tenths of them detected once, and 1% to 1.5% sits in the top ten. The sequencing used peripheral blood, collected on day 0 of AZD1222 vaccination. The source is an adult in good health.

This chain connects TRBV5-1 to TRBJ2-2, with 15 bases lining up with TRBD2. Germline CDR1 is SGHRS and CDR2 is YFSETQ. Trimming took 3 bases from V and 4 from J; bases not matched to a gene: 13. The CDR3 has 20 amino acids. CDR3 amino acids: CASSWTLGLAGGPGTGELFF. CDR3 coding DNA: TGCGCCAGCAGCTGGACCCTTGGACTAGCGGGAGGGCCGGGCACCGGGGAGCTGTTTTTT.

The V gene is TRBV27, the J gene TRBJ1-3; D may be TRBD1 (5 bases). This CDR3 has 14 residues. Germline V gene sequence: CDR1 MNHEY, CDR2 SMNVEV (reference sequence). With 0 bases removed from V and 5 bases from J, the gap between germline ends came to 8 bases. CDR3 region: CASSLSGTRNTIYF. The CDR3 DNA follows: TGTGCCAGCAGTTTATCGGGGACGAGAAACACCATATATTTT.

This sequence joins TRBV7-6 and TRBJ2-7; 10 bases are shared with TRBD1. The CDR3 loop spans 13 amino acids. The germline V gene encodes CDR1 SGHVS and CDR2 FNYEAQ. V was pared by 3 bases and J by 6 bases, with 2 bases of the junction left unmatched. CDR3 sequence: CASSFDRGREQYF. The CDR3 DNA follows: TGTGCCAGCAGCTTCGACAGGGGGCGCGAGCAGTACTTC.

The chain recombines TRBV3-1 (or the pseudogene TRBV3-2) with TRBJ2-4; 8 bases fit TRBD1. V trimming: 1 base; J trimming: 1 base; junction bases outside the gene matches: 3. Per germline, CDR1 LGHDT and CDR2 YNNKEL (reference sequence). CDR3 size: 16 residues. CDR3 in amino acids: CASSQARQGAKNIQYF. DNA for the CDR3: TGTGCCAGCAGCCAAGCAAGACAGGGGGCCAAAAACATTCAGTACTTC.

V gene TRBV5-5 combines with J gene TRBJ1-1; a weak D match, TRBD1 (6 bases). The CDR3 has 14 amino acids. Germline V gives CDR1 SGHKS, CDR2 YYEKEE (reference sequence). Trimming removed 2 bases from V and 4 bases from J, with 12 bases in between. CDR3 coding DNA: TGTGCCAGCAGCTTACAGGGTTTGGGCACTGAAGCTTTCTTT. Encoded protein: CASSLQGLGTEAFF.

The V gene is TRBV5-1, the J gene TRBJ1-4, with D perhaps TRBD1 (6 bases). The CDR3 totals 13 residues. Germline V gene lookup returns CDR1 SGHRS and CDR2 YFSETQ. The ends were cut back, 0 bases at V and 10 bases at J, with 10 bases in the middle. CDR3 amino acids: CASSLGQEGKLFF. In nucleotides, the CDR3 is TGCGCCAGCAGCTTGGGACAGGAGGGAAAACTGTTTTTT.

The J gene is TRBJ1-4, the V gene TRBV4-3; no clear D gene. Germline V gene sequence: CDR1 LGHNA, CDR2 YSLEER. V lost 0 bases and J 2 bases, leaving 13 bases between the germline ends. The CDR3 has 17 residues. DNA for the CDR3: TGCGCCAGCAGCCAAGACGCTAGGGTTTTGACTAATGAAAAACTGTTTTTT. It yields the protein CASSQDARVLTNEKLFF.

The V call is TRBV27, the J call TRBJ1-4, with 9 bases identical to TRBD1. Germline V gene data show CDR1 as MNHEY and CDR2 as SMNVEV (reference sequence). The CDR3 is made up of 16 amino acids. V shed 4 bases and J 3 bases; nucleotides not matched to a gene: 6. CDR3 in DNA: TGTGCCAGCAGTTCACAGGGGGCGGCGGCTAATGAAAAACTGTTTTTT. It codes for CASSSQGAAANEKLFF. The entire variable domain, with the rest obtained from reference TRBV27 and TRBJ1-4, is as follows: EAQVTQNPRYLITVTGKKLTVTCSQNMNHEYMSWYRQDPGLGLRQIYYSMNVEVTDKGDVPEGYKVSRKEKRNFPLILESPSPNQTSLYFCASSSQGAAANEKLFFGSGTQLSVL.

The V gene is TRBV1, the J gene TRBJ1-2; the D call TRBD1 from the table was never checked on the DNA. TRBV1 is a recognized pseudogene. This CDR3 region has 11 residues. CDR3 in amino acids: CTSSQGWGYTF. The CDR3 coding sequence is TGCACCAGCAGCCAGGGCTGGGGCTACACCTTC.

The rearrangement links TRBV6-6 to TRBJ2-1; either TRBD1 or TRBD2 may supply D (6 bases each). CDR3 length equals 14 residues. Germline CDR1 is MNHNY and CDR2 is SVGAGI (reference sequence). Trimming removed 9 bases from V and 4 bases from J, with 16 bases in between. The CDR3 loop reads CASDPQGGYNEQFF. The CDR3 bases are TGTGCCAGTGACCCACAGGGAGGTTACAATGAGCAGTTCTTC.

The V and J genes are TRBV6-5 and TRBJ2-7; D is perhaps TRBD2 (6 bases). Germline V CDR1 and CDR2: MNHEY, SVGAGI. This CDR3 is built from 15 residues. Trimming stripped 4 bases from V and 4 bases from J, with 17 bases between. CDR3 residues: CASSSAGLGPYEQYF. Written as DNA, the CDR3 is TGTGCCAGCAGTTCCGCGGGGCTAGGGCCGTACGAGCAGTACTTC.

This sequence joins TRBV13 and TRBJ2-7; tentatively, D is TRBD1 or TRBD2 (6 bases each). The CDR3 spans 16 residues. Germline CDR1 and CDR2: PRHDT and FYEKMQ (reference sequence). Between the trimmed V and J ends, which lost 4 bases and 5 bases, there was a span of 21 bases. This CDR3 is CASSYRFSGALNEQYF. In DNA form, the CDR3 reads TGTGCCAGCAGCTATCGGTTTTCGGGGGCGCTGAACGAGCAGTACTTC.

The rearrangement joins TRBV2 to TRBJ2-7, with D possibly matching TRBD1 (5 bases). Germline loops: CDR1 SNHLY, CDR2 FYNNEI. CDR3 size: 13 residues. Trimming stripped 6 bases from V and 3 bases from J, with 12 bases between. The DNA of the CDR3 is TGTGCCAGCAGCCAACAGGACCGCTACGAGCAGTACTTC. Translating it yields CASSQQDRYEQYF.

This clone has a single count. The chain links TRBV7-2 to TRBJ1-6, with a weak D call TRBD1 (6 bases). Germline CDR1 and CDR2: SGHTA and FQGNSA. V was pared by 7 bases and J by 6 bases, with 10 bases between. This CDR3 is built from 13 residues. CDR3 nucleotides: TGTGCCAGCACCAAGGGGGGTAATTCACCCCTCCACTTT. This codes for CASTKGGNSPLHF.

The chain is built from TRBV15 and TRBJ1-2, with D tentatively TRBD1 (5 bases). V lost 0 bases, J lost 7 bases, and 12 bases lay in between. Germline V gene data show CDR1 as LNHNV and CDR2 as YYDKDF (reference sequence). The length of the CDR3 is 14 residues. CDR3: CATSRDREGVGYTF. CDR3 sequence (DNA): TGTGCCACCAGCAGAGATCGGGAAGGGGTTGGCTACACCTTC.

The chain uses TRBV30 and TRBJ1-5; D uncertain. The ends were cut back, 2 bases at V and 3 bases at J, with 8 bases in the middle. Germline values: CDR1 GTSNPN, CDR2 SVGIG (reference sequence). The length of the CDR3 is 13 residues. The chain's CDR3 is CAWSPGNNQPQHF. The CDR3 coding sequence is TGTGCCTGGAGTCCAGGTAACAATCAGCCCCAGCATTTT.

V usage is TRBV27 and J usage is TRBJ1-4; D might be TRBD1 (6 bases). The CDR3 is 14 amino acids. Germline V gene data show CDR1 as MNHEY and CDR2 as SMNVEV (reference sequence). Trimming shortened V by 6 bases and J by 5 bases, and 13 bases separated the two germline ends. CDR3 coding DNA: TGTGCCAGCAGACCGGGACACCCCAATGAAAAACTGTTTTTT. Translation: CASRPGHPNEKLFF.